Below, one T cell receptor beta chain is given with its context. The target antigen is unknown. The sample belongs to a study of blood T cells in healthy people across ages. Study background: About one barcoded beta molecule per two T cells came from capture by template switching. Study-wide findings and caveats: Both naive CD4+ cell counts and diversity were greater in long-lived donors than in aged donors.

Combining a sample-barcoded 5' primer with a J-beta primer mix, a second PCR ran for roughly 7 to 12 cycles. Template switching added a 12-random-nucleotide identifier to every cDNA molecule. TCRdb reprocessed the 5' RACE reads via MiXCR and lists one record per CDR3 protein. The table shows about 1.4 million distinct CDR3 sequences, with around 55% occurring only once. Caucasian, healthy and from Russia, the donors were aged between about 6 and 100. V was pared by 4 bases and J by 13 bases, with 9 bases of the junction left unmatched. The CDR3 is 13 residues long. Germline values: CDR1 KGHDR, CDR2 SFDVKD.

This TCR derives from a man younger than 35 in good health. The sequencing input was blood. This chain joins TRBV24-1 and TRBJ2-4; 7 bases line up with TRBD2. Written as DNA, the CDR3 is TGTGCCACCAGTGACCCACTGGGGAGGGAGCAGTACTTC. Amino acid sequence: CATSDPLGREQYF.